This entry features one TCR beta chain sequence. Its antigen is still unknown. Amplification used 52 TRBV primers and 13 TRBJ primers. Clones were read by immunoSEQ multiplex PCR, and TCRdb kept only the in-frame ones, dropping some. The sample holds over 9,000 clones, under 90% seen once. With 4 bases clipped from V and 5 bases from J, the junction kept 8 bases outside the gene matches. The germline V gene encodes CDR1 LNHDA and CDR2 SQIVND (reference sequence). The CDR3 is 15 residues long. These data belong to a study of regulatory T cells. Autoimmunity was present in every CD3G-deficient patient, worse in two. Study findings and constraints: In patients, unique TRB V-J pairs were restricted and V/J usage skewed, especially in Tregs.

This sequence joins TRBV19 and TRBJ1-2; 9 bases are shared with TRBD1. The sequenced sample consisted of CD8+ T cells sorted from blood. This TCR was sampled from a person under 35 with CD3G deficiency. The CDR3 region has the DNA TGTGCCAGTAGTACTGGACAGGGGCCGGGTTATGGCTACACCTTC. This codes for CASSTGQGPGYGYTF. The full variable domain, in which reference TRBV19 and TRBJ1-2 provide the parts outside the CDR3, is DGGITQSPKYLFRKEGQNVTLSCEQNLNHDAMYWYRQDPGQGLRLIYYSQIVNDFQKGDIAEGYSVSREKKESFPLTVTSAQKNPTAFYLCASSTGQGPGYGYTFGSGTRLTVV.